The 10 T cell receptor beta chains below were found in one sample sequenced in a study of cytomegalovirus exposure and HLA in healthy donors. Both 60 Vbeta primers and 13 Jbeta primers went into the PCR. Here immunoSEQ multiplex PCR was the method, and the copy in TCRdb shows in-frame clones only, minus some. This sample has around 140,000 clones, with roughly 70% found just once. Sequenced input: PBMCs. The receptors were sampled from a man aged 25 to 40 in good health and CMV-seronegative.

The chain carries TRBV29-1 and TRBJ1-1; 10 bases match TRBD1. Germline-derived CDR1 and CDR2 are SQVTM and ANQGSEA. V lost 6 bases and J lost 2; bases outside the gene matches: 0. CDR3 length: 12 residues. For the CDR3, the DNA is TGCAGCGTGACAGGGGGCAACACTGAAGCTTTCTTT. Translated, it gives CSVTGGNTEAFF.

The chain has TRBV6-1 and TRBJ1-5; TRBD1 is a possible D gene (5 bases). The germline V and J ends were trimmed by 11 bases and 7 bases, with 24 bases remaining between them. The CDR3 contains 15 residues. CDR1 and CDR2 from the germline V gene are MNHNS and SASEGT. The DNA for the CDR3 is TGTGCCGCCCTGCCGCATACAGGCGAAGGGCAGCCCCAGCATTTT. Its protein product is CAALPHTGEGQPQHF.

The chain has TRBV6-1 and TRBJ2-2, with 10 bases fitting TRBD1. Germline trimming cut 2 bases from V and 4 bases from J; bases unmatched to any gene: 4. This CDR3 region has 16 residues. Germline CDR1 and CDR2: MNHNS and SASEGT. The CDR3 DNA reads TGTGCCAGCAGTGAATCCGGGACAGGGGTCACCGGGGAGCTGTTTTTT. Protein sequence: CASSESGTGVTGELFF.

This clone was seen only a few times. The chain is built from TRBV5-6 and TRBJ2-1; TRBD2 matches 7 bases. J was trimmed by 8 bases and V by 5 bases; bases with no gene match: 7. The germline V gene has CDR1 SGHDT and CDR2 YYEEEE. The CDR3 covers 13 residues. CDR3 sequence reads: CASSPIAGDEQFF. CDR3 nucleotides: TGTGCCAGCAGTCCAATTGCGGGGGATGAGCAGTTCTTC.

This clone has only one observation. The chain has TRBV5-1 and TRBJ1-1; 9 bases are shared with TRBD1. The CDR3 runs 15 residues. Trimming took 3 bases from V and 5 from J; bases not matched to a gene: 8. CDR1 is SGHRS, CDR2 YFSETQ, per germline. The CDR3 sequence: CASSSLQGAGTEAFF. In nucleotides, the CDR3 is TGCGCCAGCAGCTCACTACAGGGGGCGGGTACTGAAGCTTTCTTT.

The chain links TRBV15 to TRBJ2-1, with 10 nucleotides matching TRBD2. CDR3 size: 16 residues. J lost 4 bases, V lost 1 base, and 4 bases had no gene match. The germline gives CDR1 LNHNV, CDR2 YYDKDF (reference sequence). The CDR3, as DNA: TGTGCCACCAGCAGAGGATTAGCGGGGGGATACAATGAGCAGTTCTTC. Translating it yields CATSRGLAGGYNEQFF.

This rearrangement joins TRBV28 to TRBJ2-7, with 12 bases fitting TRBD2. Germline trimming cut 7 bases from V and 0 bases from J; bases unmatched to any gene: 7. The CDR3 totals 16 residues. Germline values: CDR1 MDHEN, CDR2 SYDVKM. In DNA, the CDR3 is TGTGCCAGCACGCTAGCGGGGGGGGAGAGCTCCTACGAGCAGTACTTC. Its protein product is CASTLAGGESSYEQYF.

The J gene is TRBJ2-6, the V gene TRBV28; 7 bases line up with TRBD1. The CDR3 has 21 amino acids. In germline, CDR1 is MDHEN, CDR2 SYDVKM. V lost 2 bases and J lost 0; bases outside the gene matches: 16. The CDR3 region is CASSLPPLRTGVRSGANVLTF. The CDR3, as DNA: TGTGCCAGCAGTTTACCCCCCCTGAGGACAGGAGTTCGCTCTGGGGCCAACGTCCTGACTTTC.

The chain is built from TRBV20-1 and TRBJ2-7; no definite D call. The ends were cut back, 1 base at V and 6 bases at J, with 4 bases in the middle. There are 10 residues in the CDR3. CDR1 is DFQATT and CDR2 is SNEGSKA in the germline V gene (reference sequence). CDR3 sequence: CSARAGEQYF. The CDR3 region has the DNA TGCAGTGCTAGAGCGGGCGAGCAGTACTTC.

CDR3 nucleotides: TGTGCTAGTGGTACAACCGCAGGGAAGGTTGGCACAGATACGCAGTATTTT. It specifies CASGTTAGKVGTDTQYF. The chain is built from TRBV12-5 and TRBJ2-3; D is perhaps TRBD1 (5 bases). The V gene's germline CDR1 is LGHNT and CDR2 FRNRAP. Between the trimmed V and J ends, which lost 5 bases and 1 base, there was a span of 19 bases. The CDR3 length is 17 residues. The complete variable domain, with remaining parts taken from reference TRBV12-5 and TRBJ2-3, reads DARVTQTPRHKVTEMGQEVTMRCQPILGHNTVFWYRQTMMQGLELLAYFRNRAPLDDSGMPKDRFSAEMPDATLATLKIQPSEPRDSAVYFCASGTTAGKVGTDTQYFGPGTRLTVL.